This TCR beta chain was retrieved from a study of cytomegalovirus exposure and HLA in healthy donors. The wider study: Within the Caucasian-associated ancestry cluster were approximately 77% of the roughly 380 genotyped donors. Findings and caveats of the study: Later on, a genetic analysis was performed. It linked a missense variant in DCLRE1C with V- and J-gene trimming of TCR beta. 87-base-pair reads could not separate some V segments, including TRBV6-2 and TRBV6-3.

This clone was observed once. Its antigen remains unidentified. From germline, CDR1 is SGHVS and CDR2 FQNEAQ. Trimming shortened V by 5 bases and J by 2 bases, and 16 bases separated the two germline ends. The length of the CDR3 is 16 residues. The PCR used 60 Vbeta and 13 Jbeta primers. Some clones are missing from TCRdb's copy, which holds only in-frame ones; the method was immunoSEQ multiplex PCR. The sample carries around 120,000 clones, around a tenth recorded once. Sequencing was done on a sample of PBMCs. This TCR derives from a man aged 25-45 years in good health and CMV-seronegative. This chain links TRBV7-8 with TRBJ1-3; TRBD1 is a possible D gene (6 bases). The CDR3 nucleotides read TGTGCCAGCAGCCTCCCAGACAGGCTCGCTGGAAACACCATATATTTT. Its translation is CASSLPDRLAGNTIYF.